Below, 26 T cell receptor beta chains from the same sample are listed, as sequenced in a study of cytomegalovirus exposure and HLA in healthy donors. The PCR had 60 Vbeta and 13 Jbeta primers. The protocol was immunoSEQ multiplex PCR, while the TCRdb copy is restricted to in-frame clones and leaves out a portion. The data hold 100,000 to 150,000 clones, with roughly four fifths observed a single time. The source material was PBMCs. These receptors were taken from a woman aged 55-75 years in good health and CMV-seronegative.

CDR3 sequence (DNA): TGTGCCAGCAGCTTCCCGTCTAGCGGGAGCACAGATACGCAGTATTTT. Its translation is CASSFPSSGSTDTQYF. The chain joins TRBV13 to TRBJ2-3; TRBD2 matches at 8 bases. The junction had 5 bases not matched to a gene; V was cut back by 3 bases and J by 0 bases. The CDR3 covers 16 residues. Germline lookup yields CDR1 PRHDT and CDR2 FYEKMQ (reference sequence).

The V and J genes are TRBV18 and TRBJ1-4, with a tentative D call TRBD1 (5 bases). Germline CDR1 is KGHSH and CDR2 is LQKENI. V gave up 1 base and J gave up 3 bases, with 9 bases separating them. The CDR3 covers 15 residues. CDR3 in amino acids: CASSPLQGANEKLFF. The CDR3 DNA sequence: TGTGCCAGCTCACCACTTCAGGGCGCTAATGAAAAACTGTTTTTT.

CDR3 DNA: TGCGCCAGCACCGGGGACAGACGCACAGATACGCAGTATTTT. Protein sequence: CASTGDRRTDTQYF. The chain has TRBV5-1 and TRBJ2-3; 7 bases fit TRBD1. The J segment lost 1 base and the V segment lost 6 bases, leaving 5 bases of the junction unmatched. This CDR3 is built from 14 residues. Germline assignment: CDR1 SGHRS and CDR2 YFSETQ.

The chain has TRBV5-1 and TRBJ2-2; 7 bases are a match to TRBD1. Germline loops: CDR1 SGHRS, CDR2 YFSETQ. The V segment lost 6 bases and the J segment 5 bases; nucleotides outside the gene matches: 7. This CDR3 is 14 amino acids long. Here the CDR3 DNA reads TGCGCCAGCAAACTTTCACAGGGGACCGGGGAGCTGTTTTTT. Amino acids: CASKLSQGTGELFF.

This chain joins TRBV19 and TRBJ2-5; 7 nucleotides agree with TRBD2. The CDR3 contains 15 residues. Germline V gene data show CDR1 as LNHDA and CDR2 as SQIVND (reference sequence). V trimming: 6 bases; J trimming: 2 bases; junction bases outside the gene matches: 9. The CDR3 DNA reads as TGTGCCAGTAGCGATCTTGGGGACTATCAAGAGACCCAGTACTTC. The encoded protein is CASSDLGDYQETQYF.

The CDR3 DNA is TGTGCCTGGAGTGAGGACAGGGTTCGTGGCTACACCTTC. This gives the protein CAWSEDRVRGYTF. The chain has TRBV30 and TRBJ1-2; 8 bases match TRBD1. The length of the CDR3 is 13 residues. Germline CDR1 reads GTSNPN; CDR2 reads SVGIG (reference sequence). V was pared by 1 base and J by 7 bases, with 5 bases of the junction left unmatched.

This chain connects TRBV5-1 to TRBJ1-1; D possibly corresponds to TRBD1 (6 bases). Per the germline V gene, CDR1 is SGHRS and CDR2 is YFSETQ. Trimming cost V 9 bases and J 3 bases, with 15 bases left between them. CDR3 size: 13 residues. The CDR3 bases are TGCGCCACCTCTGGGGGCGAGGACACTGAAGCTTTCTTT. Translated: CATSGGEDTEAFF.

The genes are TRBV28 and TRBJ2-1, with D perhaps TRBD2 (6 bases). Trimming removed 1 base at V and 2 bases at J, with 9 bases between. CDR3 length equals 15 residues. Germline-derived CDR1 and CDR2 are MDHEN and SYDVKM. As DNA, the CDR3 is TGTGCCAGCAGTTTATTGGCTAGCGCCTACAATGAGCAGTTCTTC. Its translation is CASSLLASAYNEQFF.

The genes are TRBV5-1 and TRBJ2-5; maybe TRBD1 (6 bases). The CDR3 consists of 13 residues. Germline CDR1 is SGHRS and CDR2 is YFSETQ. The V and J ends lost 7 bases and 1 base respectively, with 11 bases between them. The CDR3 bases are TGCGCCAGCCAACAGGGCCCCCAAGAGACCCAGTACTTC. This encodes CASQQGPQETQYF.

This chain joins TRBV19 and TRBJ2-5, with 12 bases that match TRBD2. CDR1 LNHDA and CDR2 SQIVND come from the germline V gene (reference sequence). Unmatched junction bases numbered 14, after V lost 5 bases and J lost 4 bases. CDR3 size: 18 residues. In DNA form, the CDR3 reads TGTGCCAGTAGTCCCTACCCACCTAGCGGGGGGGTTTTAGAGACCCAGTACTTC. Residues: CASSPYPPSGGVLETQYF.

Comments on this clone: Compared with germline, one end of the junction differs, possibly owing to a read error. The chain uses TRBV4-1 and TRBJ1-1; D is perhaps TRBD1 (6 bases). The CDR3 is 15 amino acids. Germline CDR1 is MGHRA and CDR2 is YSYEKL. The CDR3 bases are TGCGCCAGCAGCCAGGTCAGACAGGCTTTAACTGGAGCTTTCTTT. Amino acids: CASSQVRQALTGAFF.

The chain combines TRBV29-1 with TRBJ1-1, with D hard to call. The CDR3 is 11 residues long. Trimming stripped 2 bases from V and 8 bases from J, with 9 bases between. Germline V gives CDR1 SQVTM, CDR2 ANQGSEA. The CDR3 reads CSVEPKTEAFF. The DNA of the CDR3 is TGCAGCGTTGAACCCAAGACAGAAGCTTTCTTT.

The V gene is TRBV11-2, the J gene TRBJ1-5; TRBD1 might be the D (6 bases). Trimming left V 6 bases short and J 0 bases short, with 18 bases between. The CDR3 spans 17 residues. CDR1 and CDR2 (germline): SGHAT, FQNNGV. DNA of the CDR3: TGTGCCAGCAGTCCGGGACACACCACGATTAGCAATCAGCCCCAGCATTTT. Protein product: CASSPGHTTISNQPQHF.

This clone appeared a few times. V gene TRBV1 combines with J gene TRBJ2-7; the table names TRBD2, a call not compared with the DNA. TRBV1 is designated a pseudogene. The CDR3 is 15 amino acids. DNA of the CDR3: TGCACCAGAAGGGGGGCCCGCGGGAGCTCCTACGAGCAGTACTTC. Translation: CTRRGARGSSYEQYF.

The gene calls are TRBV7-9 and TRBJ1-3; D is unresolved. Germline-derived CDR1 and CDR2 are SEHNR and FQNEAQ (reference sequence). Trimming pared 5 bases from V and 0 bases from J, leaving 17 bases between. The CDR3 extends over 17 amino acids. Here the CDR3 reads CASSPLNRGSSGNTIYF. As DNA, the CDR3 is TGTGCCAGCAGCCCCCTAAATCGCGGCAGCTCTGGAAACACCATATATTTT.

CDR3 amino acids: CASSLTGYNEQFF. As DNA, the CDR3 is TGTGCCAGCAGTTTAACGGGGTACAATGAGCAGTTCTTC. V is TRBV27 and J is TRBJ2-1; D possibly corresponds to TRBD2 (5 bases). Germline loops: CDR1 MNHEY, CDR2 SMNVEV (reference sequence). The CDR3 is 13 residues long. The V end lost 2 bases, the J end lost 4 bases, and 6 bases lay between the germline ends.

This chain joins TRBV9 and TRBJ1-5, with a possible D match to TRBD1 (5 bases). The CDR3 totals 15 residues. Trimming pared 3 bases from V and 4 bases from J, leaving 14 bases between. CDR1 is SGDLS and CDR2 is YYNGEE in the germline V gene. CDR3 amino acids: CASSALGALNQPQHF. The CDR3 nucleotides read TGTGCCAGCAGCGCCTTAGGGGCCTTGAATCAGCCCCAGCATTTT.

The V and J genes are TRBV2 and TRBJ2-5, with TRBD2 matching over 8 bases. CDR1 and CDR2 from the germline V gene are SNHLY and FYNNEI. The CDR3 is 12 residues long. V was pared by 6 bases and J by 5 bases, with 2 bases of the junction left unmatched. In nucleotides, the CDR3 is TGTGCCAGCAGGGGACTAGTTGAGACCCAGTACTTC. Translating gives CASRGLVETQYF.

The chain is built from TRBV18 and TRBJ1-2; D gene ambiguous. The germline V gene has CDR1 KGHSH and CDR2 LQKENI. This CDR3 is 14 amino acids long. V was cut by 3 bases and J by 8 bases, with 16 bases left in between. CDR3 sequence (DNA): TGTGCCAGCTCACCTCGCGGAGGGATGGAAGGCTACACCTTC. Amino acids: CASSPRGGMEGYTF.

V is TRBV18 and J is TRBJ1-5, with a tentative D call TRBD1 (6 bases). Looked up from germline, CDR1 is KGHSH and CDR2 is LQKENI. This CDR3 spans 19 amino acids. V lost 2 bases to trimming and J lost 0 bases, with 20 bases between them. The CDR3 DNA is TGTGCCAGCTCACCAATCCCAGTAACAGGGATCTATAGCAATCAGCCCCAGCATTTT. This gives the protein CASSPIPVTGIYSNQPQHF.

This chain links TRBV6-5 with TRBJ2-3; TRBD2 aligns across 10 bases. The length of the CDR3 is 16 residues. The J segment lost 3 bases and the V segment lost 2 bases, leaving 5 bases of the junction unmatched. Germline V gene sequence: CDR1 MNHEY, CDR2 SVGAGI. DNA of the CDR3: TGTGCCAGCAGTTACCGAGCGGGGGGGTCAACAGATACGCAGTATTTT. It is translated as CASSYRAGGSTDTQYF.

The chain joins TRBV5-6 to TRBJ1-2, with D hard to call. V shed 7 bases and J shed 6 bases, with 19 bases lying between them. Germline values: CDR1 SGHDT, CDR2 YYEEEE. The CDR3 length is 14 residues. The CDR3 nucleotides are TGTGCCAGCTCCGAGGATAGTCTTCGCCATGGCTACACCTTC. Protein sequence: CASSEDSLRHGYTF.

V and J are TRBV27 and TRBJ2-1, with D uncertain. Trimming took off 6 bases at V and 5 bases at J, with 26 bases between the two ends. Germline V gene data show CDR1 as MNHEY and CDR2 as SMNVEV (reference sequence). CDR3 length: 18 residues. DNA of the CDR3: TGTGCCAGCAGCCCTTTGGGCGTCTCCTCGGTGGGTAACAATGAGCAGTTCTTC. It specifies CASSPLGVSSVGNNEQFF.

The chain is built from TRBV28 and TRBJ2-1; a possible D gene is TRBD2 (7 bases). The V end lost 5 bases, the J end lost 7 bases, and 18 bases lay between the germline ends. There are 15 residues in the CDR3. CDR1 MDHEN and CDR2 SYDVKM come from the germline V gene. Written as DNA, the CDR3 is TGTGCCAGCAGTGGGGGCGGGAGCGGAGGGAATGAGCAGTTCTTC. Protein sequence: CASSGGGSGGNEQFF.

The chain links TRBV5-4 to TRBJ1-2; the match to TRBD1 covers 7 bases. The CDR3 extends over 13 amino acids. The V gene's germline CDR1 is SGHNT and CDR2 YYREEE (reference sequence). Trimming cost V 4 bases and J 5 bases; bases outside gene matches: 5. The CDR3 bases are TGTGCCAGCAGCCCAGGACAGGTTTATGGCTACACCTTC. Translated, it gives CASSPGQVYGYTF. Drawing the rest from reference TRBV5-4 and TRBJ1-2, the complete variable domain is ETGVTQSPTHLIKTRGQQVTLRCSSQSGHNTVSWYQQALGQGPQFIFQYYREEENGRGNFPPRFSGLQFPNYSSELNVNALELDDSALYLCASSPGQVYGYTFGSGTRLTVV.

The chain couples TRBV4-1 to TRBJ2-1; 11 nucleotides match TRBD2. Germline lookup yields CDR1 MGHRA and CDR2 YSYEKL. Losses at the gene ends were 1 base for V and 4 bases for J; bases not matched to a gene: 9. The CDR3 has 18 amino acids. This CDR3 reads CASSQVGFGTSGYNEQFF. The CDR3 DNA reads TGCGCCAGCAGCCAAGTGGGTTTTGGGACTAGCGGTTACAATGAGCAGTTCTTC.